This TCR beta chain was observed in a study of blood T cell repertoires in COVID-19. About the research overall: PBMCs, B-cell-depleted T cells, or T cells were the source of the cDNA or gDNA that made up the material.

Methods used by the authors: Nucleated cell counts were estimated from reference gene primer amplification. The assay was immunoSEQ multiplex PCR, and TCRdb's table has in-frame clones only and misses some. V, J and clone size are taken as reported in that table, and D and trimming were inferred from the DNA itself. The sample includes tens of thousands of clones, around 79% of them seen just once. The sequenced sample consisted of peripheral blood. This receptor was obtained from a human donor in a cohort sampled during active COVID-19.

The CDR3 loop reads CASRPQGASSYEQYF. Written as DNA, the CDR3 is TGCGCCAGCAGACCCCAGGGGGCGAGCTCCTACGAGCAGTACTTC. The rearrangement joins TRBV5-1 to TRBJ2-7; TRBD1 matches 8 bases. With 5 bases clipped from V and 0 bases from J, the junction kept 7 bases outside the gene matches. The CDR3 spans 15 residues. The germline gives CDR1 SGHRS, CDR2 YFSETQ.